This note documents a single T cell receptor (beta chain) sequence. What it binds is not known. Selected positively for CCR7 and CD45RO-negative, naive CD8 cells excluded terminally differentiated effector memory CD45RA+ cells. This sample was included in a study of shared clonotypes between healthy human individuals. Overall study results and limits: When naive CD4 clonotypes were compared across several donors, approximately 4.9% were shared.

The CDR3 sequence is 13 residues long. CDR1 is MDHEN, CDR2 SYDVKM, per germline. Trimming cost V 6 bases and J 3 bases, with 12 bases left between them. Deep-level assay runs were performed. Generated by immunoSEQ multiplex PCR, the TCRdb table keeps only in-frame clones and is missing some. The sample contains a few hundred thousand clones, roughly 95% of which appear only once. The source material was naive CD8+ T cells sorted from blood. This TCR came from a woman aged 25 to 45 in good health. The chain has TRBV28 and TRBJ2-7; no firm D call. CDR3 sequence: CASSPEDDYEQYF. CDR3 bases: TGTGCCAGCAGCCCTGAGGACGACTACGAGCAGTACTTC. The full variable domain, with the rest looked up from reference TRBV28 and TRBJ2-7, is DVKVTQSSRYLVKRTGEKVFLECVQDMDHENMFWYRQDPGLGLRLIYFSYDVKMKEKGDIPEGYSVSREKKERFSLILESASTNQTSMYLCASSPEDDYEQYFGPGTRLTVT.